This is a list of T cell receptor beta chains from one sample in a study of blood T cell repertoires in COVID-19. Repertoires were generated with immunoSEQ multiplex PCR, while TCRdb's copy carries only in-frame clones and drops some. The data show about 96,000 clones, less than 85% seen once. Sequenced input: peripheral blood. Receptor source: a woman in her sixties or seventies with acute or convalescent COVID-19. CDR3s include the opening cysteine and the closing phenylalanine or tryptophan. The D gene is left open where the match is weak. Clone size is given for some rows only: seen once, a few or many times, or a class if the clone is expanded.

D	V	J	size	DNA	CDR3
NA	TRBV19	TRBJ1-5	NA	TGTGCCAGTAGTATTAGGCAGGGCGGCAATCAGCCCCAGCATTTT	CASSIRQGGNQPQHF
NA	TRBV7-8	TRBJ1-2	NA	TGTGCCAGCAGCTTAGGGGGGCCTAACTATGGCTACACCTTC	CASSLGGPNYGYTF
NA	TRBV12-2	TRBJ1-5	NA	TGTGCAAGTCGCCGTGGGACAGACAATCAGCCCCAGCATTTT	CASRRGTDNQPQHF
NA	TRBV11-3	TRBJ2-7	NA	TGTGCCAGCAGCTTACACACAGGAAACTACGAGCAGTACTTC	CASSLHTGNYEQYF
NA	TRBV6-5	TRBJ1-6	NA	TGTGCCAGCAGCCCAATGGGCTCCGATATTCGGTCCCTCCACTTT	CASSPMGSDIRSLHF
NA	TRBV29-1	TRBJ2-1	NA	TGCAGCGTAGCCCAGGGCGGGGACAATGAGCAGTTCTTC	CSVAQGGDNEQFF
NA	TRBV4-1	TRBJ1-4	few	TGCGCCAGCAGCCTAACAGGAGATAATGAAAAACTGTTTTTT	CASSLTGDNEKLFF
TRBD2	TRBV5-8	TRBJ2-2	once	TGTGCCAGCAGCTGGACCGGGACTAGCGGAAGCACCGGGGAGCTGTTTTTT	CASSWTGTSGSTGELFF
TRBD2	TRBV4-2	TRBJ2-1	NA	TGTGCCAGCAGCCAAGGGGCCAGCGGGGACAATGAGCAGTTCTTC	CASSQGASGDNEQFF
NA	TRBV5-6	TRBJ1-4	NA	TGTGCCAGCAGCCGAGGGCTAGGGGAAAAACTGTTTTTT	CASSRGLGEKLFF
NA	TRBV3-1/TRBV3-2	TRBJ1-6	NA	TGTGCCAGCCAGGGAGGGAACTCACCCCTCCACTTT	CASQGGNSPLHF
NA	TRBV7-2	TRBJ1-2	once	TGTGCCAGCAGCTTTCCCGTTCCATCAGGTGGCTACACCTTC	CASSFPVPSGGYTF
NA	TRBV19	TRBJ1-1	few	TGTGCCAGTAGACCGACAGTGAACACTGAAGCTTTCTTT	CASRPTVNTEAFF
TRBD1	TRBV19	TRBJ2-7	NA	TGTGCCAGTACCGGGGACAGGGCTACGAAACAGTACTTC	CASTGDRATKQYF
NA	TRBV7-8	TRBJ2-6	few	TGTGCCAGCAGCCAGGGACACGGTGGCTCTGGGGCCAACGTCCTGACTTTC	CASSQGHGGSGANVLTF
NA	TRBV19	TRBJ2-2	NA	TGTGCCAGTAGTATTCAGTCCAGGACACCCGGGGAGCTGTTTTTT	CASSIQSRTPGELFF
NA	TRBV10-3	TRBJ2-7	NA	TGTGCCATCAGTGAGGCGGGATCGGGCGAGCAGTACTTC	CAISEAGSGEQYF
NA	TRBV18	TRBJ1-1	NA	TGTGCCAGCTCACCGGAGGTAGACCCCGTCCCGATGGATGAAGCTTTCTTT	CASSPEVDPVPMDEAFF